These T cell receptor beta chains were read from a single sample in a study of cytomegalovirus exposure and HLA in healthy donors. Sequenced by immunoSEQ multiplex PCR; TCRdb stores in-frame clones only, minus some. The sample records more than 140,000 clones, over 75% being singletons. The sample taken for sequencing was PBMCs. The receptor source for this set is a male donor in good health and CMV-seronegative. Both conserved end residues are part of each CDR3. D genes are given only for firm matches. Expanded clones are given a class, and other clones once, few, many or no size at all.

d_gene: .; abundance: .; j_gene: TRBJ2-6; v_gene: TRBV15; CDR3nt: TGTGCCACCAGCGACGCAGGGTCCGGGGCCAACGTCCTGACTTTC; CDR3aa: CATSDAGSGANVLTF
d_gene: TRBD1; abundance: .; j_gene: TRBJ2-7; v_gene: TRBV11-2; CDR3nt: TGTGCCAGCAGCCTCGGACAGGGTGTCGAGCAGTACTTC; CDR3aa: CASSLGQGVEQYF
d_gene: .; abundance: .; j_gene: TRBJ1-2; v_gene: TRBV6-5; CDR3nt: TGTGCCAGCAGTGACAGTCTCGCTGGCTACACCTTC; CDR3aa: CASSDSLAGYTF
d_gene: .; abundance: once; j_gene: TRBJ1-3; v_gene: TRBV9; CDR3nt: TGTGCCAGCAGCGTAAATCCCATTACGGGCTCTGGAAACACCATATATTTT; CDR3aa: CASSVNPITGSGNTIYF
d_gene: .; abundance: .; j_gene: TRBJ1-3; v_gene: TRBV7-2; CDR3nt: TGTGCCAGCAGCAGAGAGGGAGGTTCTGGAAACACCATATATTTT; CDR3aa: CASSREGGSGNTIYF
d_gene: TRBD2; abundance: .; j_gene: TRBJ2-3; v_gene: TRBV5-6; CDR3nt: TGTGCCAGCAGCCAGGGACTAGCAACAGATACGCAGTATTTT; CDR3aa: CASSQGLATDTQYF
d_gene: TRBD2; abundance: .; j_gene: TRBJ2-2; v_gene: TRBV9; CDR3nt: TGTGCCAGCAGCGTAGAGCTAGCGGGGTTCGGCGGGGAGCTGTTTTTT; CDR3aa: CASSVELAGFGGELFF
d_gene: .; abundance: .; j_gene: TRBJ2-3; v_gene: TRBV7-2; CDR3nt: TGTGCCAGCAGCCACCTAGCAGCACCTAGCACAGATACGCAGTATTTT; CDR3aa: CASSHLAAPSTDTQYF
d_gene: TRBD1; abundance: few; j_gene: TRBJ1-3; v_gene: TRBV18; CDR3nt: TGTGCCAGCTCACCAATGGGACAGTCTGGAAACACCATATATTTT; CDR3aa: CASSPMGQSGNTIYF
d_gene: TRBD2; abundance: .; j_gene: TRBJ2-5; v_gene: TRBV9; CDR3nt: TGTGCCAGCAGCGAGTCCGGTAGCGGGCAAGAGACCCAGTACTTC; CDR3aa: CASSESGSGQETQYF
d_gene: TRBD2; abundance: .; j_gene: TRBJ2-3; v_gene: TRBV11-2; CDR3nt: TGTGCCAGCAGCCCCGTGGGGAGGGCTTACGCAGATACGCAGTATTTT; CDR3aa: CASSPVGRAYADTQYF
d_gene: TRBD2; abundance: .; j_gene: TRBJ2-5; v_gene: TRBV9; CDR3nt: TGTGCCAGCAGCGTAGGGGCGGGAGGGCCGGAGACCCAGTACTTC; CDR3aa: CASSVGAGGPETQYF
d_gene: TRBD2; abundance: .; j_gene: TRBJ2-3; v_gene: TRBV7-7; CDR3nt: TGTGCCAGCAGCTCCGGGACTAGCGCAGATACGCAGTATTTT; CDR3aa: CASSSGTSADTQYF
d_gene: .; abundance: .; j_gene: TRBJ1-2; v_gene: TRBV5-1; CDR3nt: TGCGCCAGCAGCTACGACAGGTCCTATGGCTACACCTTC; CDR3aa: CASSYDRSYGYTF
d_gene: TRBD1; abundance: .; j_gene: TRBJ2-1; v_gene: TRBV7-3; CDR3nt: TGTGCCAGCAGCTCCGGACAGGGCTCCTACAATGAGCAGTTCTTC; CDR3aa: CASSSGQGSYNEQFF
d_gene: .; abundance: few; j_gene: TRBJ2-7; v_gene: TRBV13; CDR3nt: TGTGCCAGCAGCCCCGGCCGGGGGGCAGGGGGCTCTTCCACCTACGAGCAGTACTTC; CDR3aa: CASSPGRGAGGSSTYEQYF
d_gene: .; abundance: .; j_gene: TRBJ2-7; v_gene: TRBV27; CDR3nt: TGTGCCAGCAGCCGGGGGCTAGCGGAAACCTACGAGCAGTACTTC; CDR3aa: CASSRGLAETYEQYF
d_gene: TRBD2; abundance: .; j_gene: TRBJ2-3; v_gene: TRBV10-3; CDR3nt: TGTGCCACCTTACCCGGGGGGGGCCCTAGCACAGATACGCAGTATTTT; CDR3aa: CATLPGGGPSTDTQYF
d_gene: TRBD2; abundance: .; j_gene: TRBJ2-3; v_gene: TRBV6-1; CDR3nt: TGTGCCAGCAGGGAACTAGCGGCAGATACGCAGTATTTT; CDR3aa: CASRELAADTQYF
d_gene: .; abundance: .; j_gene: TRBJ2-4; v_gene: TRBV9; CDR3nt: TGTGCCAGCAGCCAAAGAGTCGACGAGGACATTCAGTACTTC; CDR3aa: CASSQRVDEDIQYF
d_gene: .; abundance: .; j_gene: TRBJ1-5; v_gene: TRBV7-8; CDR3nt: TGTGCCAGCAGCTACCGGGATCGCGGGCAGCCCCAGCATTTT; CDR3aa: CASSYRDRGQPQHF
d_gene: TRBD1; abundance: few; j_gene: TRBJ1-1; v_gene: TRBV4-1; CDR3nt: TGCGCCAGCAGCCAGGCAGGGACAGCCCGGTTGAACACTGAAGCTTTCTTT; CDR3aa: CASSQAGTARLNTEAFF
d_gene: .; abundance: .; j_gene: TRBJ2-2; v_gene: TRBV9; CDR3nt: TGTGCCAGCAGCGGGGGGGGCCCCGTTAACACCGGGGAGCTGTTTTTT; CDR3aa: CASSGGGPVNTGELFF
d_gene: TRBD1; abundance: .; j_gene: TRBJ2-7; v_gene: TRBV11-3; CDR3nt: TGTGCCAGCAGCAAACAGGGGGGCGACGAGCAGTACTTC; CDR3aa: CASSKQGGDEQYF
d_gene: TRBD1; abundance: .; j_gene: TRBJ1-1; v_gene: TRBV29-1; CDR3nt: TGCAGCGTTGAAGATATACAGGGGGGTGAAGCTTTCTTT; CDR3aa: CSVEDIQGGEAFF
d_gene: .; abundance: once; j_gene: TRBJ2-1; v_gene: TRBV18; CDR3nt: TGTGCCAGCTCACCACGCGGGGGCGATAGCTCCTACAATGAGCAGTTCTTC; CDR3aa: CASSPRGGDSSYNEQFF
d_gene: TRBD2; abundance: few; j_gene: TRBJ2-3; v_gene: TRBV5-6; CDR3nt: TGTGCCAGCAGCGCGGGGACTAGCGGGGATACGCAGTATTTT; CDR3aa: CASSAGTSGDTQYF
d_gene: TRBD1; abundance: .; j_gene: TRBJ2-7; v_gene: TRBV4-1; CDR3nt: TGCGCCAGCAGCCAGCCGGGACAGGGGAACTCCTACGAGCAGTACTTC; CDR3aa: CASSQPGQGNSYEQYF
d_gene: .; abundance: .; j_gene: TRBJ1-4; v_gene: TRBV7-9; CDR3nt: TGTTCCAGCAGCCCATCCAAAAATGAAAAACTGTTTTTT; CDR3aa: CSSSPSKNEKLFF
d_gene: TRBD2; abundance: few; j_gene: TRBJ2-1; v_gene: TRBV19; CDR3nt: TGTGCCAGTAGTATAGATCCCCTAGCGGGGGTATCCTACAATGAGCAGTTCTTC; CDR3aa: CASSIDPLAGVSYNEQFF
d_gene: .; abundance: .; j_gene: TRBJ1-4; v_gene: TRBV27; CDR3nt: TGTGCCAGCAGCCCCACTCCCGCCGCAACTAATGAAAAACTGTTTTTT; CDR3aa: CASSPTPAATNEKLFF
d_gene: .; abundance: .; j_gene: TRBJ2-2; v_gene: TRBV2; CDR3nt: TGTGCCAGCAGCCCCCGGGAGCCACTTACCGGGGAGCTGTTTTTT; CDR3aa: CASSPREPLTGELFF
d_gene: .; abundance: .; j_gene: TRBJ2-7; v_gene: TRBV7-3; CDR3nt: TGTGCCAGCAGCCCCGGGCGTCTAGGGGACGAGCAGTACTTC; CDR3aa: CASSPGRLGDEQYF
d_gene: TRBD2; abundance: .; j_gene: TRBJ2-3; v_gene: TRBV7-9; CDR3nt: TGTGCCAGCAGGGGCGACGTAGGTAGCGGGGGCACAGATACGCAGTATTTT; CDR3aa: CASRGDVGSGGTDTQYF
d_gene: TRBD1; abundance: .; j_gene: TRBJ1-2; v_gene: TRBV6-4; CDR3nt: TGTGCCAGCTCCCCGGACAGGGGGCGGCGGGGCTACACCTTC; CDR3aa: CASSPDRGRRGYTF
d_gene: TRBD2; abundance: .; j_gene: TRBJ2-3; v_gene: TRBV12-5; CDR3nt: TGTGCTAGTGGTTTGACTCGCGCAGCGGGGGGTGATACGCAGTATTTT; CDR3aa: CASGLTRAAGGDTQYF
d_gene: TRBD1; abundance: .; j_gene: TRBJ2-1; v_gene: TRBV4-1; CDR3nt: TGCGCCAGCAGCCTCATAACAGGGGGCGAGGACTACAATGAGCAGTTCTTC; CDR3aa: CASSLITGGEDYNEQFF
d_gene: TRBD2; abundance: .; j_gene: TRBJ2-4; v_gene: TRBV7-3; CDR3nt: TGTGCCAGCAGCCCCGGGGTAGCGGGGGGAGTCAAAAACATTCAGTACTTC; CDR3aa: CASSPGVAGGVKNIQYF
d_gene: TRBD1; abundance: .; j_gene: TRBJ1-4; v_gene: TRBV6-6; CDR3nt: TGTGCCAGCAGCTCCGCTGGGACAGGGGGAACCGAAAAACTGTTTTTT; CDR3aa: CASSSAGTGGTEKLFF
d_gene: TRBD2; abundance: .; j_gene: TRBJ2-5; v_gene: TRBV11-3; CDR3nt: TGTGCCAGCAGCCCGCAGGGACTAGCGAGTCAAGAGACCCAGTACTTC; CDR3aa: CASSPQGLASQETQYF
d_gene: TRBD1; abundance: .; j_gene: TRBJ2-1; v_gene: TRBV4-3; CDR3nt: TGCGCCAGCAGCCTAGACAGGGGTAATTACAATGAGCAGTTCTTC; CDR3aa: CASSLDRGNYNEQFF
d_gene: .; abundance: .; j_gene: TRBJ1-4; v_gene: TRBV7-9; CDR3nt: TGTTCCAGCAGCTCCCAGGTCGGCGAAAAACTGTTTTTT; CDR3aa: CSSSSQVGEKLFF
d_gene: .; abundance: .; j_gene: TRBJ2-7; v_gene: TRBV11-3; CDR3nt: TGTGCCAGCAGCTTAGTATCGGGGATGGCCGCCGAGCAGTACTTC; CDR3aa: CASSLVSGMAAEQYF
d_gene: .; abundance: .; j_gene: TRBJ1-1; v_gene: TRBV11-2; CDR3nt: TGTGCCAGCAGCTTAGATGGGGCTAACACTGAAGCTTTCTTT; CDR3aa: CASSLDGANTEAFF
d_gene: TRBD2; abundance: .; j_gene: TRBJ2-3; v_gene: TRBV2; CDR3nt: TGTGCCACCATAACGTGGGGAGGGACTAGCACAGATACGCAGTATTTT; CDR3aa: CATITWGGTSTDTQYF
d_gene: TRBD1; abundance: .; j_gene: TRBJ2-1; v_gene: TRBV12-5; CDR3nt: TGTGCTAGTGGGGGGGACAGGGGGCCCCATGAGCAGTTCTTC; CDR3aa: CASGGDRGPHEQFF